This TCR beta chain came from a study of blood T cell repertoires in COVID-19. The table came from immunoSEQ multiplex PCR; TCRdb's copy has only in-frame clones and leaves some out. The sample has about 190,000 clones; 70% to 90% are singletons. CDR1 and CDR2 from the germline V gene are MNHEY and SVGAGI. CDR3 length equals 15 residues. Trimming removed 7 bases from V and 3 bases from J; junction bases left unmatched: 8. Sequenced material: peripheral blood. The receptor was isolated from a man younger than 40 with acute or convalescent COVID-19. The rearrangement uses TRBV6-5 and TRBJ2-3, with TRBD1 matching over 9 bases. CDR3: CASNRGGTGTDTQYF. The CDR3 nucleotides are TGTGCCAGCAATCGGGGAGGGACAGGGACAGATACGCAGTATTTT.